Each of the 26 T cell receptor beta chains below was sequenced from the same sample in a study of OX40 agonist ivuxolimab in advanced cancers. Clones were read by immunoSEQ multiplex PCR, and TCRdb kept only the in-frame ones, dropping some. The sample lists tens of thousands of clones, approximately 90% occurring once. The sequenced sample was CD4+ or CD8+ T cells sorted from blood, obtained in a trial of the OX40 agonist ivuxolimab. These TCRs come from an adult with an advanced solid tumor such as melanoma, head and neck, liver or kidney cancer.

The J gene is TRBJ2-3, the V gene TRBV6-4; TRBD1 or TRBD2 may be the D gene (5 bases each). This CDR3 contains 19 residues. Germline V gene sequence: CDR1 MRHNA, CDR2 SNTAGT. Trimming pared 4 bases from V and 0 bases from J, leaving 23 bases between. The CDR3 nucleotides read TGTGCCAGCAGTGCACCCAGGGAAGGGCCTCGGACTAGCACAGATACGCAGTATTTT. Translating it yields CASSAPREGPRTSTDTQYF.

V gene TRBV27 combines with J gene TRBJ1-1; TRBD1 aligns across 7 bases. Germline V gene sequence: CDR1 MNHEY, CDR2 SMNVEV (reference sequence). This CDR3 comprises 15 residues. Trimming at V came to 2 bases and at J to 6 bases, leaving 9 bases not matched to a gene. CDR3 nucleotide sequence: TGTGCCAGCAGTTTAAGTCCTGACAGGGTCGCTGAAGCTTTCTTT. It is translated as CASSLSPDRVAEAFF.

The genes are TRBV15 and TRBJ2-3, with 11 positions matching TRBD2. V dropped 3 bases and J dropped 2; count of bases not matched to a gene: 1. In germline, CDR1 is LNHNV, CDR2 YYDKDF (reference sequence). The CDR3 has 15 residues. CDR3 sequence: CATSRTSGNTDTQYF. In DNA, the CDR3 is TGTGCCACCAGCAGGACTAGCGGGAACACAGATACGCAGTATTTT.

The CDR3 coding sequence is TGTGCCATCAGTGACCCCGGGACGGAGGCCTCCTACGAGCAGTACTTC. It yields the protein CAISDPGTEASYEQYF. The rearrangement uses TRBV10-3 and TRBJ2-7, with D tentatively TRBD1 or TRBD2 (5 bases each). The germline CDR1 and CDR2 sequences are ENHRY and SYGVKD. Between the trimmed V and J ends, which lost 3 bases and 0 bases, there was a span of 15 bases. This CDR3 spans 16 amino acids.

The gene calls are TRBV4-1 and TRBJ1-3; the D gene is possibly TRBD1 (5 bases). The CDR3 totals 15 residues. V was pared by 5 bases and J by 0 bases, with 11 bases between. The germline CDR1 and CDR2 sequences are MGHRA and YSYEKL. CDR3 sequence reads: CASSTRQSSGNTIYF. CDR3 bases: TGCGCCAGCAGCACCCGACAGAGCTCTGGAAACACCATATATTTT.

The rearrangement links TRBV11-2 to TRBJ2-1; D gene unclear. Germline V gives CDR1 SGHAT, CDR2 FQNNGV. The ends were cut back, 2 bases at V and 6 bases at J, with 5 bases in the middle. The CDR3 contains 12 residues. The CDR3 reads CASSLRSNEQFF. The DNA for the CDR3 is TGTGCCAGCAGCTTAAGGTCCAATGAGCAGTTCTTC.

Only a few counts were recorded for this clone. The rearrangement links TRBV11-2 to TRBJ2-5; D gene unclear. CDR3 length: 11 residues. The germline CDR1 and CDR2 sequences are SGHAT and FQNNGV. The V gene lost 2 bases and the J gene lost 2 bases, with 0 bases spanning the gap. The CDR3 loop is CASSLQETQYF. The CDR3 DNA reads TGTGCCAGCAGCTTACAAGAGACCCAGTACTTC.

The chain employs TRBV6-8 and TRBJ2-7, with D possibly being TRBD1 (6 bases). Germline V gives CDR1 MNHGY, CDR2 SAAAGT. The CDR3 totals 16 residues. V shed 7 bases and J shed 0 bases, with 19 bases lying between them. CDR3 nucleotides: TGTGCCAGCACCCATCCGGGACATACGGGCTCCTACGAGCAGTACTTC. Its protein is CASTHPGHTGSYEQYF.

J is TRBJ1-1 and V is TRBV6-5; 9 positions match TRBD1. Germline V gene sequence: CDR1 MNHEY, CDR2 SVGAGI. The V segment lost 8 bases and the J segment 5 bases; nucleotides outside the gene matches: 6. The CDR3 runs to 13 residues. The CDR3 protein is CASAGQGGTEAFF. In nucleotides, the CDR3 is TGTGCCAGCGCGGGACAGGGAGGAACTGAAGCTTTCTTT.

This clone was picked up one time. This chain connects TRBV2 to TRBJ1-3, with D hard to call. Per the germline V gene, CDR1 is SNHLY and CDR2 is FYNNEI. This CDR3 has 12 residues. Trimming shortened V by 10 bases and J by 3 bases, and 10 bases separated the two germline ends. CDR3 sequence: CATDFGGNTIYF. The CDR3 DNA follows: TGTGCCACGGACTTCGGTGGAAACACCATATATTTT.

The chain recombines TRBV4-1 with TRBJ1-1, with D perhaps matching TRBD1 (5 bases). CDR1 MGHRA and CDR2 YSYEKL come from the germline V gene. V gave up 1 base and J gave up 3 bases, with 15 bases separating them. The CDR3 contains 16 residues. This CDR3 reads CASSQVGRVSDTEAFF. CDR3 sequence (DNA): TGCGCCAGCAGCCAAGTTGGCAGGGTTTCTGACACTGAAGCTTTCTTT.

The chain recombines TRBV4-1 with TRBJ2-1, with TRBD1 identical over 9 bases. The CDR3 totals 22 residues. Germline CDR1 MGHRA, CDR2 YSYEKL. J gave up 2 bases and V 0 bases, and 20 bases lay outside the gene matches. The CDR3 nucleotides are TGCGCCAGCAGCCAAGATTCGTCGGGGACAGGGTATCTAGCGCATCCCTACAATGAGCAGTTCTTC. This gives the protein CASSQDSSGTGYLAHPYNEQFF.

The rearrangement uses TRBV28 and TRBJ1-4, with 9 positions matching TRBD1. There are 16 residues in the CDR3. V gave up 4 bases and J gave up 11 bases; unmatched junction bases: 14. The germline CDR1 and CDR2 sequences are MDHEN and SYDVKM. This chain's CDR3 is CASSSPDRGGYRKLFF. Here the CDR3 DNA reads TGTGCCAGCAGTTCCCCGGACAGGGGAGGGTATAGGAAACTGTTTTTT.

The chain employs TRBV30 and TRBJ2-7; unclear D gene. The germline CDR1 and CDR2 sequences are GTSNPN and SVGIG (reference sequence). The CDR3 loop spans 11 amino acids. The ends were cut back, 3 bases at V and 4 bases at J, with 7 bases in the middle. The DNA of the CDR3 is TGTGCCTGGAGAGACATGTACGAGCAGTACTTC. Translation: CAWRDMYEQYF.

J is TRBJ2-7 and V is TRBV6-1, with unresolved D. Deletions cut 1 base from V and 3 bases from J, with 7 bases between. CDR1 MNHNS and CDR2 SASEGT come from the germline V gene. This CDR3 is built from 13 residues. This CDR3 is CASSEVLSYEQYF. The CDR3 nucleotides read TGTGCCAGCAGTGAAGTCCTCAGCTACGAGCAGTACTTC.

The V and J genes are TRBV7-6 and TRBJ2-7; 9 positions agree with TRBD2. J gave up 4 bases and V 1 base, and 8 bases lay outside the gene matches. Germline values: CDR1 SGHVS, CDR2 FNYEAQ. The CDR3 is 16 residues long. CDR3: CASSLGVAGELYEQYF. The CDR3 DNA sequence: TGTGCCAGCAGCTTAGGGGTAGCGGGAGAACTTTACGAGCAGTACTTC. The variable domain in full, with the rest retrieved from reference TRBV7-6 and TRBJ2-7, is GAGVSQSPRYKVTKRGQDVALRCDPISGHVSLYWYRQALGQGPEFLTYFNYEAQQDKSGLPNDRFSAERPEGSISTLTIQRTEQRDSAMYRCASSLGVAGELYEQYFGPGTRLTVT.

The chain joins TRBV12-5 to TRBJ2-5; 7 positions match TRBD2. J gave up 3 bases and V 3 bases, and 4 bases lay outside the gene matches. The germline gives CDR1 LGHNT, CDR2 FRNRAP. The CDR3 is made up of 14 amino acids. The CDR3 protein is CASGLHGLEETQYF. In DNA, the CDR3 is TGTGCTAGTGGTTTACATGGACTAGAAGAGACCCAGTACTTC.

In nucleotides, the CDR3 is TGTGCCATCAGTGACAGGTCTGGCTACACCTTC. Protein sequence: CAISDRSGYTF. The chain carries TRBV10-3 and TRBJ1-2; D remains ambiguous. The V gene's germline CDR1 is ENHRY and CDR2 SYGVKD. CDR3 length: 11 amino acids. With 3 bases removed from V and 7 bases from J, the gap between germline ends came to 6 bases.

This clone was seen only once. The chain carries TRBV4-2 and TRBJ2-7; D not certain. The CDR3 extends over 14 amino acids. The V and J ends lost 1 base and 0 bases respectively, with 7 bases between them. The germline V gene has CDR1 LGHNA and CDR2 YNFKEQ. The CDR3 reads CASSQGASSYEQYF. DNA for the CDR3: TGTGCCAGCAGCCAAGGGGCCAGCTCCTACGAGCAGTACTTC.

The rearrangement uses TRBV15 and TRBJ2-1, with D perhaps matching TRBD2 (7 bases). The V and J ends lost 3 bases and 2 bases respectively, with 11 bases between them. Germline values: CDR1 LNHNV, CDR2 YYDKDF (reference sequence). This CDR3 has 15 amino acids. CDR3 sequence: CATSSPGGPYNEQFF. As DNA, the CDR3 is TGTGCCACCAGCAGCCCCGGGGGGCCCTACAATGAGCAGTTCTTC. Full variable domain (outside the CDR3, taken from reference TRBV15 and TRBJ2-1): DAMVIQNPRYQVTQFGKPVTLSCSQTLNHNVMYWYQQKSSQAPKLLFHYYDKDFNNEADTPDNFQSRRPNTSFCFLDIRSPGLGDTAMYLCATSSPGGPYNEQFFGPGTRLTVL.

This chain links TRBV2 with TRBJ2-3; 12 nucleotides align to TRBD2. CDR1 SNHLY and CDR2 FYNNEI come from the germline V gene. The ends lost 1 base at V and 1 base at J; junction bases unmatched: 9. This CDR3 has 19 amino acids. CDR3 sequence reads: CASSEVGMLAGGGTDTQYF. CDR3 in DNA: TGTGCCAGCAGTGAAGTCGGCATGCTAGCGGGAGGGGGCACAGATACGCAGTATTTT.

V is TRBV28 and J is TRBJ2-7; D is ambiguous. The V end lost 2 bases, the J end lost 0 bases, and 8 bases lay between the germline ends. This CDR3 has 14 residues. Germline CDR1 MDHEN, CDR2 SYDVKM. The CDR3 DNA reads TGTGCCAGCAGTTTACTGGCGGTCTCCTACGAGCAGTACTTC. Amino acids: CASSLLAVSYEQYF.

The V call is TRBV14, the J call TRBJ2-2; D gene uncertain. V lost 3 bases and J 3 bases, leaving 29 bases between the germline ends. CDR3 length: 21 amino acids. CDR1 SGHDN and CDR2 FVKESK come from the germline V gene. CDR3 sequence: CASSHLIIGFIPPGDTGELFF. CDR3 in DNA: TGTGCCAGCAGCCACCTAATTATTGGCTTCATACCGCCTGGGGACACCGGGGAGCTGTTTTTT.

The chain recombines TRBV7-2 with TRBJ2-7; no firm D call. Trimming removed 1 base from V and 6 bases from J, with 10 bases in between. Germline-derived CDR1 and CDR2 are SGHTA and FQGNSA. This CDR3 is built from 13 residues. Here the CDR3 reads CASSLEGRVEQYF. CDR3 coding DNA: TGTGCCAGCAGCTTAGAGGGCCGGGTCGAGCAGTACTTC.

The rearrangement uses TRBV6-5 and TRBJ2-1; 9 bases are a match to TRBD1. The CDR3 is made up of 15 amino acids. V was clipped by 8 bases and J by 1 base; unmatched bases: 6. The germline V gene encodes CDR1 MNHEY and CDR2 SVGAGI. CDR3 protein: CASGTGSISYNEQFF. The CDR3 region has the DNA TGTGCCAGCGGGACAGGGTCCATTTCCTACAATGAGCAGTTCTTC.

The chain's CDR3 is CASSQPGQQETQYF. The CDR3 nucleotides read TGCGCCAGCAGCCAACCGGGACAACAAGAGACCCAGTACTTC. The J gene is TRBJ2-5, the V gene TRBV4-1; possibly TRBD1 for D (6 bases). The germline V gene encodes CDR1 MGHRA and CDR2 YSYEKL. The CDR3 sequence is 14 residues long. V was clipped by 2 bases and J by 2 bases, with 9 bases between them.